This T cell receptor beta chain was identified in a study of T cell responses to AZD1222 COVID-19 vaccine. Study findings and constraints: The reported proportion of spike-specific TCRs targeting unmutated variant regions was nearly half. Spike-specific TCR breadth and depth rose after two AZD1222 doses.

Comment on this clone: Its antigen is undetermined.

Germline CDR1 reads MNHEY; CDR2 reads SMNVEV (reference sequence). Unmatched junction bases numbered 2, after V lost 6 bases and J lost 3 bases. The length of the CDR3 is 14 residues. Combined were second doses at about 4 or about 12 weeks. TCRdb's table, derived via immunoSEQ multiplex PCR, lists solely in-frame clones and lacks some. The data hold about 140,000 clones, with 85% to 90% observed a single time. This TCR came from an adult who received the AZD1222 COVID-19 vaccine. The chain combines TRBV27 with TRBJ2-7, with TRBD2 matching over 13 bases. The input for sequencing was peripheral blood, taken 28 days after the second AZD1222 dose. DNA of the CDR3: TGTGCCAGCAGCCGACTAGCGGGGGGCTACGAGCAGTACTTC. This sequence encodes CASSRLAGGYEQYF.